This TCR beta chain came from a study of cytomegalovirus exposure and HLA in healthy donors. Study results and limitations: In vitro work confirmed that three CMV-associated chains recognize CMV antigens. For TCR beta chains, V- and J-gene trimming was later linked to a missense DCLRE1C variant. The presence/absence work took it that sequencing depth was about the same across donors.

Primers: 60 Vbeta forward and 13 Jbeta reverse. Original handling: An analysis performed later counted 73 million or so unique TCR beta chains (roughly 10 million of them shared). Assay used: immunoSEQ multiplex PCR; TCRdb lists only in-frame clones, some missing. That table furnishes V, J and clone size, whereas the DNA furnished D and trimming. Among 150,000 to 200,000 clones, 60% to 80% were seen once, and the ten largest hold roughly 2%. On this clone itself: The antigen is undetermined. Other DNA sequences in the same sample also yield this CDR3.

Trimming pared 2 bases from V and 2 bases from J, leaving 12 bases between. CDR3 size: 15 residues. Germline V gene lookup returns CDR1 MDHEN and CDR2 SYDVKM. The sequenced sample consisted of PBMCs. The clonotype was recovered from a man in his forties or fifties in good health and CMV-seropositive. V usage is TRBV28 and J usage is TRBJ1-1, with D hard to call. The CDR3 nucleotides are TGTGCCAGCAGTTTACCCGTACAGAGAAACACTGAAGCTTTCTTT. Translating gives CASSLPVQRNTEAFF.